Here is one TCR beta chain with its context. Amplified TCR beta CDR3 regions derived from RNA transcripts. The study used the HTBI primer set for a first-round RT-PCR of the TCR CDR3. TCRdb itself ran the multiplex PCR reads through MiXCR, one entry per CDR3 protein. Among under 250,000 distinct CDR3 sequences listed, less than 20% were seen once. These data belong to a study of T cells in Graves' hyperthyroidism and ophthalmopathy. Study-level information: Blood from the periphery was taken at initial diagnosis, before any treatment.

Looked up from germline, CDR1 is MDHEN and CDR2 is SYDVKM. CDR3 size: 18 residues. After removal of 7 bases from V and 0 bases from J, the junction contained 13 bases not matched to a gene. This rearrangement joins TRBV28 to TRBJ1-5; 9 nucleotides line up with TRBD1. This sequence was found in a woman aged 45-65 years with Graves' hyperthyroidism. The sample consisted of blood. This CDR3 is CASTTRTGAQYSNQPQHF. The CDR3 DNA follows: TGTGCCAGCACCACCCGGACAGGGGCCCAATATAGCAATCAGCCCCAGCATTTT. The whole variable domain, filled in from reference TRBV28 and TRBJ1-5, reads DVKVTQSSRYLVKRTGEKVFLECVQDMDHENMFWYRQDPGLGLRLIYFSYDVKMKEKGDIPEGYSVSREKKERFSLILESASTNQTSMYLCASTTRTGAQYSNQPQHFGDGTRLSIL.